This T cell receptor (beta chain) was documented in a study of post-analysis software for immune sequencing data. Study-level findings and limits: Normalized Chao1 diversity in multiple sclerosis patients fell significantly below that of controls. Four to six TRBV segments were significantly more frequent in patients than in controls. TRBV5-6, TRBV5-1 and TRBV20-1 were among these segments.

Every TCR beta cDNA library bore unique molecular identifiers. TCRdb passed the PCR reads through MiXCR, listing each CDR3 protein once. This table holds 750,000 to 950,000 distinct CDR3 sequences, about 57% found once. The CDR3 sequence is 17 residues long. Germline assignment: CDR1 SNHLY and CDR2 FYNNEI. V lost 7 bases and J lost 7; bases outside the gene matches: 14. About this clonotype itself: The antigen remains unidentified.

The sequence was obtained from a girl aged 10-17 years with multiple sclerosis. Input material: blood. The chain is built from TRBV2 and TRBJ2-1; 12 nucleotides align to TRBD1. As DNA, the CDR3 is TGTGCCAGCAATTTGGAACTCGGGACAGGGGGCGAAAATGAGCAGTTCTTC. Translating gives CASNLELGTGGENEQFF.